The 5 T cell receptor beta chains given below trace back to one sample, sequenced in a study of blood T cell repertoires in COVID-19. TCRdb's table, derived via immunoSEQ multiplex PCR, lists solely in-frame clones and lacks some. The sample comprises about 250,000 clones, 89% of which are singletons, and 3.5% to 5.5% rests with the top ten. The sequenced sample was peripheral blood. Receptor source: a woman aged 40 to 50 who had recovered from COVID-19.

The chain couples TRBV9 to TRBJ2-2; no firm D call. Germline values: CDR1 SGDLS, CDR2 YYNGEE. The CDR3 is made up of 16 amino acids. V lost 0 bases and J 1 base, leaving 10 bases between the germline ends. For the CDR3, the DNA is TGTGCCAGCAGCGTAGCTCATTCTATGAACACCGGGGAGCTGTTTTTT. This gives the protein CASSVAHSMNTGELFF.

The V call is TRBV11-2, the J call TRBJ2-5; TRBD2 agrees at 8 bases. Germline V gene lookup returns CDR1 SGHAT and CDR2 FQNNGV. CDR3 length: 16 amino acids. V gave up 6 bases and J gave up 5 bases; unmatched junction bases: 14. The CDR3 here is CASRGGTRPFLETQYF. In nucleotides, the CDR3 is TGTGCCAGCAGGGGTGGGACTAGGCCGTTTTTGGAGACCCAGTACTTC.

This chain uses TRBV7-2 with TRBJ1-5; 10 nucleotides match TRBD1. Germline V gene data show CDR1 as SGHTA and CDR2 as FQGNSA. The trim removed 5 bases at V and 6 bases at J, leaving 4 bases unmatched. This CDR3 is 14 amino acids long. CDR3 nucleotide sequence: TGTGCCAGCAGCCCACGACAGGGGGCTCAGCCCCAGCATTTT. Translated: CASSPRQGAQPQHF.

V is TRBV6-2 or TRBV6-3 and J is TRBJ2-7, with D perhaps matching TRBD2 (5 bases). In germline, CDR1 is MNHEY, CDR2 SVGEGT. This CDR3 is built from 14 residues. The V gene lost 6 bases and the J gene lost 4 bases, with 16 bases spanning the gap. This chain's CDR3 is CASSPSGNKYEQYV. CDR3 DNA: TGTGCCAGCAGCCCCTCGGGGAATAAATACGAGCAGTACGTC.

The CDR3 DNA reads as TGTGCCATCAGTGAGGACAGTTCCTACAATGAGCAGTTCTTC. Translated: CAISEDSSYNEQFF. This chain uses TRBV10-3 with TRBJ2-1; TRBD1 is a possible D gene (5 bases). V was cut by 2 bases and J by 1 base, with 6 bases left in between. The CDR3 length is 14 residues. Per the germline V gene, CDR1 is ENHRY and CDR2 is SYGVKD.